The present T cell receptor (beta chain) was sequenced within a study of molecular identifiers for immune sequencing clone quantification. The CDR3 contains 16 residues. This clonotype was seen only a few times. TCRdb called the PCR reads again in MiXCR, with one record for every CDR3 protein. The sample includes 490,000 or so distinct CDR3 sequences, around 23% of them seen just once. The chain carries TRBV21-1 and TRBJ2-1; TRBD2 is taken as the D call from the table, unchecked against the DNA. TRBV21-1 has pseudogene status. The specimen was naive CD8+ T cells from blood, with Jurkat cell RNA spiked in. As for subset: FACS-sorted CD8+CD4-CCR7+CD45RA+ naive T cells. This sequence originates from a human donor in good health. Some libraries in this study had Jurkat cell RNA spiked in. In nucleotides, the CDR3 is TGTGCCAGCAGCAAAAAGGGACTAGCCACCTACAATGAGCAGTTCTTC. Its translation: CASSKKGLATYNEQFF.